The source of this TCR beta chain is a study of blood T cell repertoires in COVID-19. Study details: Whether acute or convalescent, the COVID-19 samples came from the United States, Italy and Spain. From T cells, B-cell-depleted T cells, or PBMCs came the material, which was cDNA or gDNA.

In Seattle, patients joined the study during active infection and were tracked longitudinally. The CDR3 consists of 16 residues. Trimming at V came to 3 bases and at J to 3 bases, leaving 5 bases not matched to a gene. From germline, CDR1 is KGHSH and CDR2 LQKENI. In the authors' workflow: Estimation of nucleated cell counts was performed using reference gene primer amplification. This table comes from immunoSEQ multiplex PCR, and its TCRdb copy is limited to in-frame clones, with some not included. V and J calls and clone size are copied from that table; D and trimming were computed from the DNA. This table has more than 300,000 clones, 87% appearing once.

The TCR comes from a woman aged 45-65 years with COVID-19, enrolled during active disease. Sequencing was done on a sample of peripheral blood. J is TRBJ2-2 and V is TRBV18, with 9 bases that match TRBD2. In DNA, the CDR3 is TGTGCCAGCTCACCCGCGACTAGCGGACACACCGGGGAGCTGTTTTTT. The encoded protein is CASSPATSGHTGELFF.